This is a list of T cell receptor beta chains from one sample in a study of T cell changes during pregnancy in multiple sclerosis. Clones were read by immunoSEQ multiplex PCR, and TCRdb kept only the in-frame ones, dropping some. Of approximately 50,000 clones listed, roughly 91% are singletons. This specimen was CD4+ T cells from peripheral blood mononuclear cells, taken after pregnancy. The source of these receptors is a female donor in good health, enrolled as a control in a pregnancy study. Both conserved end residues are part of each CDR3. The order of the fields is CDR3 protein, CDR3 DNA, D gene, clone size, CDR3 length, J gene, V gene. The D gene is left open where the match is weak. Size is stated for part of the rows, as once, few or many counts, or as a class when the clone is expanded.

CDR3aa: CASSPRRLAGRTDTQYF; CDR3nt: TGTGCCAGCAGCCCCCGGAGACTAGCGGGACGCACAGATACGCAGTATTTT; d_gene: TRBD2; abundance: -; len: 17; j_gene: TRBJ2-3; v_gene: TRBV7-8
CDR3aa: CASSLTGSDEQFF; CDR3nt: TGTGCCAGCAGTCTGACAGGGTCCGATGAGCAGTTCTTC; d_gene: TRBD1; abundance: -; len: 13; j_gene: TRBJ2-1; v_gene: TRBV28
CDR3aa: CASSTFDQIGNEQFF; CDR3nt: TGTGCCAGTAGTACCTTCGACCAGATCGGGAATGAGCAGTTCTTC; d_gene: -; abundance: -; len: 15; j_gene: TRBJ2-1; v_gene: TRBV19
CDR3aa: CASSRDYQETQYF; CDR3nt: TGTGCCAGCAGCCGGGACTACCAAGAGACCCAGTACTTC; d_gene: -; abundance: -; len: 13; j_gene: TRBJ2-5; v_gene: TRBV7-9
CDR3aa: CASSFISSYEQYF; CDR3nt: TGTGCCAGCAGCTTCATCAGCTCCTACGAGCAGTACTTC; d_gene: -; abundance: -; len: 13; j_gene: TRBJ2-7; v_gene: TRBV7-2
CDR3aa: CASRGIAEIYEQYF; CDR3nt: TGTGCCAGCAGGGGGATAGCGGAGATTTACGAGCAGTACTTC; d_gene: -; abundance: once; len: 14; j_gene: TRBJ2-7; v_gene: TRBV6-1
CDR3aa: CASSFYDRDGNTIYF; CDR3nt: TGTGCCAGCAGCTTCTACGACAGGGATGGAAACACCATATATTTT; d_gene: TRBD1; abundance: -; len: 15; j_gene: TRBJ1-3; v_gene: TRBV5-6
CDR3aa: CASSATLLGGELFF; CDR3nt: TGTGCCAGCAGCGCGACATTATTGGGCGGGGAGCTGTTTTTT; d_gene: -; abundance: -; len: 14; j_gene: TRBJ2-2; v_gene: TRBV11-2
CDR3aa: CASSSGDTEAFF; CDR3nt: TGTGCCAGCTCATCGGGAGACACTGAAGCTTTCTTT; d_gene: -; abundance: -; len: 12; j_gene: TRBJ1-1; v_gene: TRBV6-5
CDR3aa: CASSILGQANYGYTF; CDR3nt: TGTGCCAGTAGTATTCTGGGACAGGCAAACTATGGCTACACCTTC; d_gene: TRBD1; abundance: -; len: 15; j_gene: TRBJ1-2; v_gene: TRBV19
CDR3aa: CASSSGTGGWGQFF; CDR3nt: TGTGCCAGCAGCTCCGGGACAGGGGGCTGGGGGCAGTTCTTC; d_gene: TRBD1; abundance: -; len: 14; j_gene: TRBJ2-1; v_gene: TRBV7-9
CDR3aa: CATRPGGGRPDEKLFF; CDR3nt: TGTGCCACCAGACCCGGGGGGGGCCGGCCTGATGAAAAACTGTTTTTT; d_gene: -; abundance: -; len: 16; j_gene: TRBJ1-4; v_gene: TRBV15
CDR3aa: CASSYIGGSYNSPLHF; CDR3nt: TGTGCCAGCAGTTACATCGGGGGCTCCTATAATTCACCCCTCCACTTT; d_gene: -; abundance: once; len: 16; j_gene: TRBJ1-6; v_gene: TRBV6-5
CDR3aa: CASSLGGLSTEAFF; CDR3nt: TGCGCCAGCAGCTTGGGGGGGCTGAGCACTGAAGCTTTCTTT; d_gene: -; abundance: -; len: 14; j_gene: TRBJ1-1; v_gene: TRBV5-1
CDR3aa: CASSLEQGSYNEQFF; CDR3nt: TGTGCCAGCAGCTTAGAGCAGGGCTCCTACAATGAGCAGTTCTTC; d_gene: -; abundance: -; len: 15; j_gene: TRBJ2-1; v_gene: TRBV11-3
CDR3aa: CASREPQGSNEKLFF; CDR3nt: TGTGCCAGCAGGGAACCACAGGGTTCTAATGAAAAACTGTTTTTT; d_gene: -; abundance: -; len: 15; j_gene: TRBJ1-4; v_gene: TRBV2
CDR3aa: CASSTQGHQPQHF; CDR3nt: TGTGCCAGCAGTACACAGGGTCATCAGCCCCAGCATTTT; d_gene: -; abundance: -; len: 13; j_gene: TRBJ1-5; v_gene: TRBV2
CDR3aa: CAINGGTTGELFF; CDR3nt: TGTGCCATCAATGGCGGGACCACCGGGGAGCTGTTTTTT; d_gene: -; abundance: once; len: 13; j_gene: TRBJ2-2; v_gene: TRBV10-3
CDR3aa: CASSHGAGNTEAFF; CDR3nt: TGCGCCAGCAGCCACGGAGCTGGGAACACTGAAGCTTTCTTT; d_gene: -; abundance: once; len: 14; j_gene: TRBJ1-1; v_gene: TRBV5-1
CDR3aa: CASSEGRIYGYTF; CDR3nt: TGTGCCAGCAGCGAAGGGAGAATCTATGGCTACACCTTC; d_gene: -; abundance: -; len: 13; j_gene: TRBJ1-2; v_gene: TRBV2
CDR3aa: CASSQDRGDRVGYEQYF; CDR3nt: TGCGCCAGCAGCCAAGATCGGGGCGACAGGGTCGGGTACGAGCAGTACTTC; d_gene: TRBD1; abundance: -; len: 17; j_gene: TRBJ2-7; v_gene: TRBV4-1
CDR3aa: CASSLTTGDQPQHF; CDR3nt: TGTGCCAGCAGTTTAACGACAGGGGATCAGCCCCAGCATTTT; d_gene: TRBD1; abundance: few; len: 14; j_gene: TRBJ1-5; v_gene: TRBV27